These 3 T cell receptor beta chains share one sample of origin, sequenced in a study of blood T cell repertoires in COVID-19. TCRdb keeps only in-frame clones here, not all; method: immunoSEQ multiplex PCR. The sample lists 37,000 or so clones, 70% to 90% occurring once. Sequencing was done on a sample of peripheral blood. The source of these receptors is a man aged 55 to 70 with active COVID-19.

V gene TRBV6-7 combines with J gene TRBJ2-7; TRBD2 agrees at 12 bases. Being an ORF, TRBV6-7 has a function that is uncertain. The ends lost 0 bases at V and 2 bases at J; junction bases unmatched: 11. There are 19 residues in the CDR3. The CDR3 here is CASSYSNFLAGGITYEQYF. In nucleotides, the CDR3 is TGTGCCAGCAGTTACTCGAATTTTCTAGCGGGAGGGATAACCTACGAGCAGTACTTC.

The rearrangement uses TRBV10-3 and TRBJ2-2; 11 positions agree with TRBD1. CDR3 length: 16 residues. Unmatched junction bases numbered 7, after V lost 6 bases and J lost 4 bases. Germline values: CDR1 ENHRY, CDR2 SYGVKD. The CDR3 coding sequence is TGTGCCATCAGCCGGGGACAGGGGGGGTCCACCGGGGAGCTGTTTTTT. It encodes CAISRGQGGSTGELFF.

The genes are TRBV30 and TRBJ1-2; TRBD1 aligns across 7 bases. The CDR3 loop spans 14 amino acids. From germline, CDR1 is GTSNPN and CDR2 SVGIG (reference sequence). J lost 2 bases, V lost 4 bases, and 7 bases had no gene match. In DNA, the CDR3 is TGTGCCTGGACCATCATGGGACAGAACTATGGCTACACCTTC. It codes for CAWTIMGQNYGYTF.